The T cell receptor beta chain described here comes from a study of T cells in tuberculosis. Study observations and caveats: Active tuberculosis cases were adults; controls were adolescents.

Comments on this clone: Its specificity is not known.

TCRdb keeps only in-frame clones here, not all; method: immunoSEQ multiplex PCR. The table shows tens of thousands of clones, with more than 90% occurring only once. The CDR3 contains 13 residues. Trimming cost V 6 bases and J 2 bases, with 10 bases left between them. Germline V gene lookup returns CDR1 SNHLY and CDR2 FYNNEI. The sequenced sample was PBMCs. The clonotype originates from a donor aged 10-35 years with latent tuberculosis or without tuberculosis infection. Some clones in this sample may be carry-over from other donors' samples. The chain uses TRBV2 and TRBJ1-2; D call uncertain. CDR3 region: CASSSQENYGYTF. CDR3 DNA: TGTGCCAGCAGCTCGCAGGAAAACTATGGCTACACCTTC.